This TCR beta chain was found in a study of metastatic and nonmetastatic thyroid tumors. Study context: Across peripheral blood and tumor or nodule tissue samples taken from malignant and benign thyroid patients, the repertoires were compared with one another.

No treatment had been given to any patient before thyroid surgery. Ten or more counts support this clone. Original methodology: For papillary thyroid cancer, a distant-metastasis classifier was constructed from CDR3 differences observed across clinicopathological groups. TCRdb called clones again from the PCR reads with MiXCR. TCRdb, not the original authors, processed these V and J calls. Among roughly 75,000 clones listed, around 12% were seen once. V lost 6 bases to trimming and J lost 2 bases, with 17 bases between them. The CDR3 sequence is 15 residues long. The chain recombines TRBV12-3 or TRBV12-4 with TRBJ2-7, with D possibly TRBD2 on 5 matching bases. The source of this sequence is a female donor with papillary thyroid cancer or a benign thyroid nodule (not recorded which). Some clones in this sample may be carry-over from other donors' samples. The sequencing sample was made of tumor tissue. CDR3: CASREAGLGTYEQYF. The CDR3 coding sequence is TGTGCCAGCAGGGAGGCGGGCCTGGGAACCTACGAGCAGTACTTC.